This is a list of T cell receptor beta chains from one sample in a study of blood T cell repertoires in COVID-19. The protocol was immunoSEQ multiplex PCR, while the TCRdb copy is restricted to in-frame clones and leaves out a portion. The repertoire has 400,000 to 500,000 clones, around 87% of them found once; the top ten carry 1.8%. Source material: PBMCs or T cells enriched from blood (not recorded which). These receptors came from a woman aged 40 to 49 who had recovered from COVID-19. Each CDR3 is given with its conserved first and last residue. The D gene is left open where the match is weak.

15 | TRBJ2-1 | TRBD2 | TRBV7-9 | TGTGCCAGCAGCCAAAGCGGGAGTACCTACAATGAGCAGTTCTTC | CASSQSGSTYNEQFF
10 | TRBJ1-1 | NA | TRBV2 | TGTGCCAGCAGGGTCGCGGAAGCTTTCTTT | CASRVAEAFF
14 | TRBJ2-2 | NA | TRBV11-3 | TGTGCCAGCAACAGACAGGCGAACACCGGGGAGCTGTTTTTT | CASNRQANTGELFF
13 | TRBJ2-7 | NA | TRBV2 | TGTGCCAGCCTCCAAGCGATCTCCTACGAGCAGTACTTC | CASLQAISYEQYF
11 | TRBJ1-6 | NA | TRBV7-9 | TGTGCCAGCAGCCCTGAGTCACCCCTCCACTTT | CASSPESPLHF
15 | TRBJ2-2 | NA | TRBV19 | TGTGCCACCCTGGGAACCGGGGCGAACACCGGGGAGCTGTTTTTT | CATLGTGANTGELFF
16 | TRBJ2-1 | NA | TRBV10-3 | TGTGCCATCAGTCAACCACAGGGCCTACAAGGAGATGAGCAGTTCTTC | CAISQPQGLQGDEQFF
16 | TRBJ2-7 | NA | TRBV6-5 | TGTGCCAGCAGTTTCCTCCCTCGCGACACAGATTACGAGCAGTACTTC | CASSFLPRDTDYEQYF
15 | TRBJ2-5 | NA | TRBV24-1 | TGTGCCACCAGTGATTTCTGGCAGGGAAAGGAGACCCAGTACTTC | CATSDFWQGKETQYF
12 | TRBJ2-3 | NA | TRBV5-1 | TGCGCCAGCAGCTTCGGCACAGATACGCAGTATTTT | CASSFGTDTQYF
18 | TRBJ1-4 | NA | TRBV7-4 | TGTGCCAGCAGCCCACAACAGGGAGCCCCCACAACTAATGAAAAACTGTTTTTT | CASSPQQGAPTTNEKLFF
17 | TRBJ2-7 | NA | TRBV19 | TGTGCCAGTAGTATAGCTGTAGGAGGGGGCCTTTTCTACGAGCAGTACTTC | CASSIAVGGGLFYEQYF
17 | TRBJ2-1 | NA | TRBV15 | TGTGCCACCAGCAGAGATGGGGTTCGGCTAGCAAACAATGAGCAGTTCTTC | CATSRDGVRLANNEQFF
15 | TRBJ1-2 | TRBD1 | TRBV7-2 | TGTGCCAGCAGCTTAGCGGCCGGGACAGGGAACGGCTACACCTTC | CASSLAAGTGNGYTF
13 | TRBJ1-2 | NA | TRBV5-1 | TGCGCCAGCAGCTTGGGTCAGGATGGAGGCTACACCTTC | CASSLGQDGGYTF
15 | TRBJ2-6 | NA | TRBV4-1 | TGCGCCAGCAGCCAAGCCAGGTCCGGGGCCAACGTCCTGACTTTC | CASSQARSGANVLTF